These 31 T cell receptor beta chains originate from one sample sequenced in a study of T cell responses to AZD1222 COVID-19 vaccine. Sequencing used immunoSEQ multiplex PCR; TCRdb keeps in-frame clones, though not all of them. The repertoire consists of about 120,000 clones, with 85% to 90% occurring once and the leading ten covering 3.5%. The input for sequencing was peripheral blood, taken 28 days after the second AZD1222 dose. The receptor source for this set is an adult who received the AZD1222 COVID-19 vaccine.

The chain has TRBV29-1 and TRBJ2-1; the D gene is possibly TRBD1 (5 bases). Trimming pared 6 bases from V and 2 bases from J, leaving 14 bases between. This CDR3 is 14 amino acids long. Germline V gives CDR1 SQVTM, CDR2 ANQGSEA. The CDR3 bases are TGCAGCGTCGTGACAGCTTTAGCCTACAATGAGCAGTTCTTC. It is translated as CSVVTALAYNEQFF.

The V gene is TRBV12-5, the J gene TRBJ1-6, with 9 bases that match TRBD1. Germline V gene sequence: CDR1 LGHNT, CDR2 FRNRAP. The length of the CDR3 is 21 residues. The J segment lost 0 bases and the V segment lost 2 bases, leaving 14 bases of the junction unmatched. In DNA form, the CDR3 reads TGTGCTAGTGGTTTGAGTCAGTATGGGACAGGGCTAAGCTCCTATAATTCACCCCTCCACTTT. Translated, it gives CASGLSQYGTGLSSYNSPLHF.

This chain uses TRBV6-5 with TRBJ2-1; D perhaps matches TRBD2 (6 bases). V lost 6 bases and J 6 bases, leaving 12 bases between the germline ends. The length of the CDR3 is 13 residues. Per the germline V gene, CDR1 is MNHEY and CDR2 is SVGAGI. The CDR3 sequence is CASSVVGGNEQFF. The CDR3 nucleotides read TGTGCCAGCAGCGTTGTGGGGGGCAATGAGCAGTTCTTC.

J is TRBJ2-2 and V is TRBV2; the D gene is possibly TRBD2 (6 bases). Trimming left V 5 bases short and J 4 bases short, with 11 bases between. The germline gives CDR1 SNHLY, CDR2 FYNNEI. This CDR3 region has 14 residues. The CDR3 reads CASSLASVTGELFF. CDR3 in DNA: TGTGCCAGCAGTCTGGCTAGCGTCACCGGGGAGCTGTTTTTT.

The chain has TRBV6-1 and TRBJ2-3; 10 nucleotides agree with TRBD2. The ends lost 3 bases at V and 4 bases at J; junction bases unmatched: 4. From germline, CDR1 is MNHNS and CDR2 SASEGT. The CDR3 runs 15 residues. CDR3 in amino acids: CASSDIAGGADTQYF. DNA of the CDR3: TGTGCCAGCAGTGACATAGCGGGAGGTGCAGATACGCAGTATTTT.

The chain is built from TRBV4-1 and TRBJ1-2; D gene uncertain. CDR3 length: 13 residues. Deletions cut 0 bases from V and 8 bases from J, with 10 bases between. The germline V gene encodes CDR1 MGHRA and CDR2 YSYEKL. CDR3 sequence: CASSQEWGGGYTF. In nucleotides, the CDR3 is TGCGCCAGCAGCCAAGAGTGGGGTGGCGGCTACACCTTC.

V usage is TRBV7-2 and J usage is TRBJ1-2; D uncertain. The CDR3 is 15 amino acids. Germline loops: CDR1 SGHTA, CDR2 FQGNSA. The V and J ends lost 1 base and 0 bases respectively, with 9 bases between them. The CDR3 DNA follows: TGTGCCAGCAGCTTAGTAGAGGGAGCTAACTATGGCTACACCTTC. Residues: CASSLVEGANYGYTF.

The chain is built from TRBV4-3 and TRBJ1-5; 7 bases are shared with TRBD1. The V and J ends lost 3 bases and 8 bases, in that order; junction bases with no gene match: 4. Germline V CDR1 and CDR2: LGHNA, YSLEER. The CDR3 loop spans 13 amino acids. The CDR3 DNA sequence: TGCGCCAGCAGCCAGCGACAGGGCGAGCCCCAGCATTTT. Its translation is CASSQRQGEPQHF.

This clone was detected only a few times. The rearrangement joins TRBV7-9 to TRBJ2-7; 8 bases align to TRBD1. Germline values: CDR1 SEHNR, CDR2 FQNEAQ (reference sequence). CDR3 length: 15 amino acids. The V and J ends lost 2 bases and 9 bases, in that order; junction bases with no gene match: 12. CDR3 protein: CASSLRGTGFLGQYF. CDR3 DNA: TGTGCCAGCAGCTTACGAGGGACAGGCTTTTTGGGGCAGTACTTC. Variable domain in full (rest from reference TRBV7-9 and TRBJ2-7): DTGVSQNPRHKITKRGQNVTFRCDPISEHNRLYWYRQTLGQGPEFLTYFQNEAQLEKSRLLSDRFSAERPKGSFSTLEIQRTEQGDSAMYLCASSLRGTGFLGQYFGPGTRLTVT.

This clone was recorded only once. The chain carries TRBV7-3 and TRBJ1-1; D may be TRBD1 (5 bases). V was trimmed by 3 bases and J by 11 bases, leaving 13 bases between them. This CDR3 region has 12 residues. Germline-derived CDR1 and CDR2 are SGHTA and FQGTGA. The CDR3 protein is CASSFGTAVAFF. CDR3 DNA: TGTGCCAGCAGCTTTGGGACCGCCGTTGCTTTCTTT.

The rearrangement uses TRBV12-3 or TRBV12-4 and TRBJ1-6; no reliable D call. With 4 bases removed from V and 11 bases from J, the gap between germline ends came to 9 bases. This CDR3 has 12 amino acids. The CDR3 coding sequence is TGTGCCAGCAGTTCGAACGTACCACCCCTCCACTTT. Translation: CASSSNVPPLHF.

The chain recombines TRBV10-3 with TRBJ2-2, with a possible D match to TRBD1 (5 bases). This CDR3 has 12 residues. The germline V and J ends were trimmed by 8 bases and 1 base, with 5 bases remaining between them. Germline V gives CDR1 ENHRY, CDR2 SYGVKD. The CDR3 reads CAIGQNTGELFF. The CDR3 DNA is TGTGCCATCGGACAGAACACCGGGGAGCTGTTTTTT.

The chain is built from TRBV7-9 and TRBJ2-1; the D is unclear. This CDR3 has 12 residues. CDR1 and CDR2 (germline): SEHNR, FQNEAQ (reference sequence). V lost 5 bases and J lost 6, with 8 bases in between. Here the CDR3 reads CASSPDLNEQFF. In DNA form, the CDR3 reads TGTGCCAGCAGCCCCGACCTCAATGAGCAGTTCTTC.

This chain links TRBV2 with TRBJ2-1, with D possibly matching TRBD1 (6 bases). Trimming removed 6 bases from V and 14 bases from J, with 17 bases in between. Germline V CDR1 and CDR2: SNHLY, FYNNEI. The CDR3 contains 12 residues. CDR3 bases: TGTGCCAGCAGGTTAGGGGGACAAGTGGAGTTCTTC. The encoded protein is CASRLGGQVEFF.

The chain links TRBV7-2 to TRBJ1-1, with D unresolved. The CDR3 extends over 14 amino acids. The germline CDR1 and CDR2 sequences are SGHTA and FQGNSA. Trimming left V 1 base short and J 1 base short, with 7 bases between. This chain's CDR3 is CASSLGSGNTEAFF. In DNA form, the CDR3 reads TGTGCCAGCAGCTTAGGATCAGGGAACACTGAAGCTTTCTTT.

V and J are TRBV28 and TRBJ2-7; D remains unclear. Deletions cut 5 bases from V and 3 bases from J, with 20 bases between. Germline CDR1 reads MDHEN; CDR2 reads SYDVKM. This CDR3 is built from 16 residues. CDR3 sequence: CASSPWTGRIYYEQYF. The CDR3 bases are TGTGCCAGCAGTCCTTGGACCGGACGGATTTACTACGAGCAGTACTTC.

This clone was counted once. V usage is TRBV18 and J usage is TRBJ2-7, with TRBD1 identical over 10 bases. V lost 4 bases and J lost 2; bases outside the gene matches: 2. Germline V lookup: CDR1 KGHSH, CDR2 LQKENI. CDR3 size: 14 residues. CDR3 amino acids: CASSRQGATYEQYF. DNA for the CDR3: TGTGCCAGCTCACGACAGGGGGCCACCTACGAGCAGTACTTC.

The rearrangement links TRBV7-6 to TRBJ2-1, with 9 bases matching TRBD2. CDR1 and CDR2 from the germline V gene are SGHVS and FNYEAQ. J lost 7 bases, V lost 2 bases, and 12 bases had no gene match. The length of the CDR3 is 17 residues. CDR3 nucleotides: TGTGCCAGCAGCTTACGGGGCGGCGGGGGGGCCAGGAATGAGCAGTTCTTC. It yields the protein CASSLRGGGGARNEQFF.

The chain uses TRBV27 and TRBJ1-5, with D unresolved. This CDR3 contains 14 residues. With 4 bases removed from V and 1 base from J, the gap between germline ends came to 8 bases. Germline V gives CDR1 MNHEY, CDR2 SMNVEV (reference sequence). CDR3 protein: CASSSGSSNQPQHF. Written as DNA, the CDR3 is TGTGCCAGCAGTTCGGGCAGCAGCAATCAGCCCCAGCATTTT.

The chain carries TRBV21-1 and TRBJ1-5. TRBV21-1 is assigned pseudogene status. This CDR3 has 14 amino acids. The CDR3 nucleotides are TGTGCCAGCAATAAAATGGGGATCAATCAGCCCCAGCATTTT. This codes for CASNKMGINQPQHF.

V is TRBV13 and J is TRBJ1-4; no clear D gene. Trimming stripped 2 bases from V and 5 bases from J, with 6 bases between. Germline V gene lookup returns CDR1 PRHDT and CDR2 FYEKMQ (reference sequence). This CDR3 spans 13 amino acids. The DNA of the CDR3 is TGTGCCAGCAGCTTATCGACAAATGAAAAACTGTTTTTT. Residues: CASSLSTNEKLFF. The full variable domain, rest sourced from reference TRBV13 and TRBJ1-4, is AAGVIQSPRHLIKEKRETATLKCYPIPRHDTVYWYQQGPGQDPQFLISFYEKMQSDKGSIPDRFSAQQFSDYHSELNMSSLELGDSALYFCASSLSTNEKLFFGSGTQLSVL.

This CDR3 is CASSKQGYSQPQHF. In nucleotides, the CDR3 is TGTGCCAGCAGTAAACAGGGTTATTCTCAGCCCCAGCATTTT. The V call is TRBV11-2, the J call TRBJ1-5; D is possibly TRBD1 (6 bases). The CDR3 has 14 amino acids. Deletions cut 6 bases from V and 6 bases from J, with 15 bases between. The germline CDR1 and CDR2 sequences are SGHAT and FQNNGV. Based on the CDR3 plus reference TRBV11-2 and TRBJ1-5, the full variable domain is EAGVAQSPRYKIIEKRQSVAFWCNPISGHATLYWYQQILGQGPKLLIQFQNNGVVDDSQLPKDRFSAERLKGVDSTLKIQPAKLEDSAVYLCASSKQGYSQPQHFGDGTRLSIL.

The chain recombines TRBV19 with TRBJ2-7; 9 bases are a match to TRBD1. This CDR3 contains 14 residues. V dropped 4 bases and J dropped 2; count of bases not matched to a gene: 3. Per germline, CDR1 LNHDA and CDR2 SQIVND (reference sequence). CDR3 DNA sequence: TGTGCCAGTAGTACTAACAGGGGGCCCTACGAGCAGTACTTC. Protein: CASSTNRGPYEQYF.

The chain recombines TRBV19 with TRBJ1-2; no clear D gene. Per the germline V gene, CDR1 is LNHDA and CDR2 is SQIVND (reference sequence). Trimming shortened V by 4 bases and J by 4 bases, and 13 bases separated the two germline ends. This CDR3 is built from 14 residues. Here the CDR3 DNA reads TGTGCCAGTAGTACAACACGGGGTCCCTATGGCTACACCTTC. Its translation: CASSTTRGPYGYTF.

This chain uses TRBV19 with TRBJ1-1; D gene ambiguous. Germline V gives CDR1 LNHDA, CDR2 SQIVND (reference sequence). V was pared by 5 bases and J by 0 bases, with 19 bases between. The CDR3 is 17 amino acids. The CDR3 here is CASSLFPTKTVNTEAFF. CDR3 bases: TGTGCCAGTAGTCTGTTCCCCACGAAAACAGTGAACACTGAAGCTTTCTTT.

V and J are TRBV4-2 and TRBJ2-5, with 7 positions matching TRBD1. The germline V gene has CDR1 LGHNA and CDR2 YNFKEQ. V gave up 4 bases and J gave up 4 bases; unmatched junction bases: 9. The CDR3 runs to 15 residues. The CDR3 bases are TGTGCCAGCAGCCCCCATCCTAAGGGGGCAGAGACCCAGTACTTC. Translating gives CASSPHPKGAETQYF.

The J gene is TRBJ2-2, the V gene TRBV3-1 (or the pseudogene TRBV3-2), with a possible D match to TRBD1 (5 bases). The length of the CDR3 is 12 residues. In germline, CDR1 is LGHDT, CDR2 YNNKEL (reference sequence). V lost 6 bases and J 7 bases, leaving 9 bases between the germline ends. The CDR3, as DNA: TGTGCCAGCAGAGCTAGGGGCGGGGAGCTGTTTTTT. Its protein is CASRARGGELFF.

This chain connects TRBV28 to TRBJ2-2; the D is unclear. The CDR3 is 15 amino acids. Deletions cut 2 bases from V and 6 bases from J, with 13 bases between. Germline V gives CDR1 MDHEN, CDR2 SYDVKM. The CDR3: CASSLNPGPSGELFF. The CDR3 DNA sequence: TGTGCCAGCAGTTTAAATCCCGGGCCCTCCGGGGAGCTGTTTTTT.

The J gene is TRBJ1-1, the V gene TRBV19; D is unresolved. This CDR3 has 13 residues. V lost 7 bases, J lost 8 bases, and 17 bases lay in between. Germline V gene sequence: CDR1 LNHDA, CDR2 SQIVND (reference sequence). The CDR3 loop reads CASIRPLSAEAFF. The DNA for the CDR3 is TGTGCCAGTATACGACCCCTTAGCGCCGAAGCTTTCTTT.

The CDR3 here is CASSQDPQRQNTGELFF. CDR3 nucleotides: TGCGCCAGCAGCCAAGATCCCCAGCGCCAGAACACCGGGGAGCTGTTTTTT. The rearrangement uses TRBV4-3 and TRBJ2-2, with unresolved D. Per the germline V gene, CDR1 is LGHNA and CDR2 is YSLEER. The V end lost 0 bases, the J end lost 1 base, and 12 bases lay between the germline ends. The CDR3 is made up of 17 amino acids.

The rearrangement links TRBV5-6 to TRBJ1-2; 7 nucleotides align to TRBD1. CDR3 length equals 13 residues. Germline CDR1 reads SGHDT; CDR2 reads YYEEEE. The J segment lost 7 bases and the V segment lost 2 bases, leaving 5 bases of the junction unmatched. CDR3 coding DNA: TGTGCCAGCAGCTTCGACAGGGCGCGTGGCTACACCTTC. This translates into CASSFDRARGYTF.